The rows below give T cell receptor beta chains drawn from one sample of a study of naive and memory T cell subsets. TCRdb re-called the UMI-ligation and nested PCR reads through MiXCR, storing one row per CDR3 protein. Here the sample spans about 90,000 distinct CDR3 sequences, 7% being singletons. The sequenced sample consisted of central memory CD4+ T cells from blood. The origin of the receptors is a human donor in good health. Each CDR3 is given with its conserved first and last residue. D genes are given only for firm matches. For some rows the clone size is stated as once, few or many, or as a class when expanded; others skip it.

TRBJ1-3,NA,many,TRBV12-3/TRBV12-4,CASSQQGSGNTIYF,TGTGCCAGCAGTCAACAGGGCTCTGGAAACACCATATATTTT
TRBJ2-2,NA,NA,TRBV7-9,CASSRTVEHFRTGELFF,TGTGCCAGCAGCCGGACGGTTGAACATTTCCGGACCGGGGAGCTGTTTTTT
TRBJ1-2,TRBD1,many,TRBV29-1,CSATPDRGYGYTF,TGCAGCGCGACCCCCGACAGGGGGTATGGCTACACCTTC
TRBJ2-1,NA,NA,TRBV7-9,CASSLVGPANEQFF,TGTGCCAGCAGCTTAGTGGGCCCGGCAAATGAGCAGTTCTTC
TRBJ1-2,NA,many,TRBV3-1,CASSQDIRGYGYTF,TGTGCCAGCAGCCAAGATATAAGAGGTTATGGCTACACCTTC
TRBJ2-7,NA,few,TRBV20-1,CSARDSLQRIRSYEQYF,TGCAGTGCTAGAGACTCCCTACAGCGTATAAGGTCCTACGAGCAGTACTTC
TRBJ2-7,NA,NA,TRBV20-1,CSARDWIQSSYEQYF,TGCAGTGCTAGAGATTGGATTCAGTCCTCCTACGAGCAGTACTTC
TRBJ2-2,NA,NA,TRBV20-1,CSAADRNTGELFF,TGCAGTGCTGCGGACAGGAACACCGGGGAGCTGTTTTTT
TRBJ2-1,NA,few,TRBV19,CASSAWTGRGQYNEQFF,TGTGCCAGCTCAGCCTGGACGGGACGAGGCCAATACAATGAGCAGTTCTTC
TRBJ2-2,TRBD2,many,TRBV5-6,CASSPRGFGGELFF,TGTGCCAGCAGCCCGCGGGGGTTCGGAGGGGAGCTGTTTTTT
TRBJ1-5,TRBD1,many,TRBV7-2,CASSLGPRTGGNQPQHF,TGTGCCAGCAGCTTAGGACCGAGGACAGGGGGCAATCAGCCCCAGCATTTT
TRBJ1-2,TRBD1,many,TRBV7-9,CASSLRDREFGYTF,TGTGCCAGCAGCTTAAGGGACAGGGAATTTGGCTACACCTTC
TRBJ1-3,NA,NA,TRBV7-9,CASSLRTETFSGNNIYF,TGTGCCAGCAGCTTAAGGACAGAGACCTTCTCTGGAAACAACATATATTTT
TRBJ1-5,NA,NA,TRBV20-1,CSATTGSGPQHF,TGCAGTGCTACCACGGGGTCGGGGCCCCAGCATTTT
TRBJ1-4,NA,NA,TRBV6-6,CASSQGRHSEKLFF,TGTGCCAGCAGCCAGGGACGGCACTCTGAAAAACTGTTTTTT
TRBJ2-2,NA,NA,TRBV5-6,CASRRPGVGGELFF,TGTGCCAGCAGACGTCCCGGAGTGGGCGGGGAGCTGTTTTTT
TRBJ2-3,NA,NA,TRBV14,CASSQDVGAHRFTDTQYF,TGTGCCAGCAGTCAAGATGTGGGGGCGCATCGATTCACAGATACGCAGTATTTT
TRBJ2-2,TRBD2,NA,TRBV20-1,CSARPPGLFSRELFF,TGCAGTGCTAGACCTCCGGGACTATTCTCACGGGAGCTGTTTTTT
TRBJ1-5,NA,NA,TRBV10-2,CASRGEGQPQHF,TGCGCCAGCAGGGGAGAGGGCCAGCCCCAGCATTTT
TRBJ1-1,NA,few,TRBV10-2,CASSRAGYDTEAFF,TGCGCCAGCAGTAGGGCAGGGTACGACACTGAAGCTTTCTTT
TRBJ1-1,TRBD1,NA,TRBV5-1,CASSLGDRLNTEAFF,TGCGCCAGCAGCTTGGGGGACAGACTAAACACTGAAGCTTTCTTT
TRBJ1-1,NA,NA,TRBV6-2/TRBV6-3,CASSFQGATEAFF,TGTGCCAGCAGTTTCCAGGGTGCGACTGAAGCTTTCTTT
TRBJ2-7,TRBD2,few,TRBV2,CASSKGLARHQYF,TGTGCCAGCAGTAAGGGACTAGCGAGACACCAGTACTTC
TRBJ2-7,NA,NA,TRBV5-5,CASSPGTIYEQYF,TGTGCCAGCAGCCCCGGGACGATCTACGAGCAGTACTTC
TRBJ2-4,TRBD2,NA,TRBV12-3/TRBV12-4,CASSSPGLARNIQYF,TGTGCCAGCAGTTCCCCGGGACTAGCGAGAAACATTCAGTACTTC
TRBJ1-4,TRBD1,many,TRBV4-1,CASSQGPTGATNEKLFF,TGCGCCAGCAGCCAAGGGCCTACAGGGGCAACTAATGAAAAACTGTTTTTT
TRBJ1-1,NA,NA,TRBV20-1,CSARDFSGLSTEAFF,TGCAGTGCTAGAGATTTTTCTGGGTTGAGCACTGAAGCTTTCTTT
TRBJ2-3,NA,many,TRBV7-2,CASSGRKGSSDTQYF,TGTGCCAGCAGCGGACGGAAGGGTAGCTCAGATACGCAGTATTTT
TRBJ2-7,NA,few,TRBV28,CASPARPTSSHEQYF,TGTGCCAGCCCCGCCCGGCCGACATCATCTCACGAGCAGTACTTC
TRBJ2-7,TRBD1,few,TRBV29-1,CSVAKQGSPYEQYF,TGCAGCGTTGCAAAACAGGGGTCACCCTACGAGCAGTACTTC
TRBJ2-7,NA,few,TRBV5-1,CASSWQDGAGNEQYF,TGCGCCAGCAGCTGGCAGGACGGCGCTGGAAACGAGCAGTACTTC
TRBJ1-2,TRBD1,many,TRBV7-9,CASSPGTGRYGYTF,TGTGCCAGCAGCCCCGGGACAGGGCGCTATGGCTACACCTTC
TRBJ1-5,NA,many,TRBV20-1,CSAFVSYSNQPQHF,TGCAGTGCGTTCGTTTCTTATAGCAATCAGCCCCAGCATTTT
TRBJ1-1,NA,NA,TRBV2,CASSALAFF,TGTGCCAGCAGTGCGTTAGCTTTCTTT
TRBJ2-1,TRBD1,many,TRBV18,CASSPRQGANNEQFF,TGTGCCAGCTCACCAAGACAGGGGGCCAACAATGAGCAGTTCTTC
TRBJ2-3,TRBD2,few,TRBV18,CASFTPGLEGDTQYF,TGTGCCAGCTTCACCCCGGGACTAGAAGGGGATACGCAGTATTTT
TRBJ2-5,NA,few,TRBV20-1,CSARVVGETQYF,TGCAGTGCAAGAGTCGTGGGAGAGACCCAGTACTTC
TRBJ2-7,TRBD1,NA,TRBV14,CASSTGGIEQYF,TGTGCCAGCAGCACAGGGGGCATCGAGCAGTACTTC
TRBJ2-3,TRBD2,many,TRBV5-1,CASSAGPLGGGADTQYF,TGCGCCAGCAGCGCTGGCCCCCTGGGCGGGGGGGCAGATACGCAGTATTTT
TRBJ1-1,NA,many,TRBV10-3,CAISEGGYTEAFF,TGTGCCATCAGTGAAGGGGGTTACACTGAAGCTTTCTTT
TRBJ2-7,NA,NA,TRBV6-1,CASSDRLVREQYF,TGTGCCAGCAGTGATAGACTAGTAAGGGAGCAGTACTTC
TRBJ2-4,TRBD1,NA,TRBV24-1,CATSESHAGQEIQYF,TGTGCCACCAGTGAGTCTCACGCGGGACAGGAAATTCAGTACTTC
TRBJ1-2,TRBD1,many,TRBV12-3/TRBV12-4,CASSSPGQGVYGYTF,TGTGCCAGCAGTTCACCGGGACAGGGAGTTTATGGCTACACCTTC
TRBJ2-2,TRBD2,many,TRBV5-1,CASSPLRGKGELFF,TGCGCCAGCAGCCCCCTGCGGGGGAAGGGGGAGCTGTTTTTT
TRBJ2-1,NA,NA,TRBV28,CASSLFGNPYNEQFF,TGTGCCAGCAGTTTATTCGGAAACCCCTACAATGAGCAGTTCTTC
TRBJ1-5,NA,many,TRBV19,CASSISGRSNQPQHF,TGTGCCAGTAGTATTTCGGGACGGTCAAATCAGCCCCAGCATTTT
TRBJ1-5,TRBD1,many,TRBV28,CASRGVATGGIQPQHF,TGTGCCAGCAGGGGTGTCGCAACAGGGGGCATTCAGCCCCAGCATTTT
TRBJ1-2,NA,many,TRBV7-6,CASSLAGDASYGYTF,TGTGCCAGCAGCTTAGCAGGGGACGCTTCCTATGGCTACACCTTC
TRBJ1-1,NA,many,TRBV11-3,CASSLDQETSEAFF,TGTGCCAGCAGCTTAGATCAGGAGACGTCTGAAGCTTTCTTT
TRBJ2-1,TRBD1,few,TRBV9,CASSDPDRGEQFF,TGTGCCAGCAGCGACCCGGACAGGGGGGAGCAGTTCTTC
TRBJ2-5,NA,many,TRBV5-1,CASSLAHRAEETQYF,TGCGCCAGCAGCTTGGCCCACAGGGCGGAAGAGACCCAGTACTTC